This TCR beta chain was identified in a study of blood T cells in healthy people across ages. The CDR3 contains 17 residues. From germline, CDR1 is SGHRS and CDR2 YFSETQ. V was pared by 4 bases and J by 7 bases, with 21 bases between. Sample-barcoded 5' priming and a J-beta primer mix drove a second PCR of 7 to 11 cycles. MiXCR, applied by TCRdb to the 5' RACE reads, yields one record per CDR3 protein. Counted here are 600,000 to 1,000,000 distinct CDR3 sequences, roughly 60% occurring once; the ten biggest clones make up around 20%. The chain recombines TRBV5-1 with TRBJ1-6; possible D gene TRBD1, 5 bases. The sequencing input was blood. This sequence was found in a young man in good health. CDR3 DNA: TGCGCCAGCAGCGCGCCTGCGGGACTGGATGAAAATTCACCCCTCCACTTT. Translation gives CASSAPAGLDENSPLHF.